This T cell receptor (beta chain) was profiled in a study of T-cell memory formation after mild COVID-19. Germline V gene sequence: CDR1 KGHDR, CDR2 SFDVKD. CDR3 length: 13 residues. V shed 3 bases and J shed 4 bases, with 6 bases lying between them. TCRdb re-analysed the 5' RACE reads in MiXCR, keeping a single row per CDR3 protein. The data show around 510,000 distinct CDR3 sequences, roughly 20% seen once. Sample: PBMCs or a T cell subset sorted from them (not recorded which). The rearrangement joins TRBV24-1 to TRBJ2-1, with unresolved D. This receptor was taken from an adult woman who had mild COVID-19 (a few samples of this study predate the infection). Cell type and time point are not known. The CDR3 region has the DNA TGTGCCACCAGTGATCCCAGTTACAATGAGCAGTTCTTC. Its protein product is CATSDPSYNEQFF.